The next 18 T cell receptor beta chains were all read from a single sample in a study of T cell changes during pregnancy in multiple sclerosis. TCRdb's copy holds only in-frame clones and misses some; the assay was immunoSEQ multiplex PCR. The table lists about 22,000 clones, 85% to 95% of them singletons. The sequencing here drew on CD8+ T cells from peripheral blood mononuclear cells, taken in the third trimester of pregnancy. Every receptor here comes from a female donor with multiple sclerosis, enrolled in a pregnancy study.

The gene calls are TRBV30 and TRBJ2-7; 7 nucleotides agree with TRBD1. The germline CDR1 and CDR2 sequences are GTSNPN and SVGIG (reference sequence). The CDR3 totals 10 residues. The ends lost 8 bases at V and 5 bases at J; junction bases unmatched: 3. Here the CDR3 reads CAQGVDEQYF. For the CDR3, the DNA is TGTGCCCAGGGGGTTGACGAGCAGTACTTC.

The table lists this clone with a count of one. V gene TRBV7-8 combines with J gene TRBJ2-3, with D perhaps TRBD2 (6 bases). The CDR3 totals 13 residues. Germline V gene sequence: CDR1 SGHVS, CDR2 FQNEAQ. V was pared by 5 bases and J by 3 bases, with 9 bases between. As DNA, the CDR3 is TGTGCCAGCAGCGCGGGGAGGACAGATACGCAGTATTTT. It encodes CASSAGRTDTQYF.

The V call is TRBV4-2, the J call TRBJ2-5; 14 bases are shared with TRBD2. This CDR3 has 17 amino acids. The ends lost 0 bases at V and 4 bases at J; junction bases unmatched: 4. Germline-derived CDR1 and CDR2 are LGHNA and YNFKEQ. Here the CDR3 DNA reads TGTGCCAGCAGCCAAGAAGGGGGACTAGCGGGAGTAGAGACCCAGTACTTC. Translated: CASSQEGGLAGVETQYF.

J is TRBJ1-2 and V is TRBV25-1; D unclear. V lost 4 bases, J lost 7 bases, and 7 bases lay in between. This CDR3 comprises 11 residues. Germline CDR1 is MGHDK and CDR2 is SYGVNS. CDR3 bases: TGTGCCAGCAGTGTGGAGTTTGGCTACACCTTC. This codes for CASSVEFGYTF.

The rearrangement links TRBV4-1 to TRBJ2-7; 8 bases are a match to TRBD1. The CDR3 runs 15 residues. Per germline, CDR1 MGHRA and CDR2 YSYEKL. The V and J ends lost 4 bases and 3 bases, in that order; junction bases with no gene match: 8. CDR3 sequence (DNA): TGCGCCAGCAGCCTTGACAGGGGAAGAGTCTACGAGCAGTACTTC. Its protein is CASSLDRGRVYEQYF.

The V and J genes are TRBV5-1 and TRBJ2-5, with 8 bases fitting TRBD2. The junction had 6 bases not matched to a gene; V was cut back by 0 bases and J by 5 bases. CDR1 is SGHRS, CDR2 YFSETQ, per germline. The CDR3 has 15 residues. The CDR3 sequence: CASSLGPGGQETQYF. CDR3 DNA: TGCGCCAGCAGCTTGGGTCCGGGGGGGCAGGAGACCCAGTACTTC.

The J gene is TRBJ2-7, the V gene TRBV7-9; 7 nucleotides line up with TRBD2. V shed 2 bases, J shed 2 bases, and the junction held 3 bases outside the gene matches. Germline CDR1 reads SEHNR; CDR2 reads FQNEAQ (reference sequence). The CDR3 loop spans 14 amino acids. The CDR3 bases are TGTGCCAGCAGCTTAAGCGGGAAGACCTACGAGCAGTACTTC. It translates to CASSLSGKTYEQYF.

The chain uses TRBV5-1 and TRBJ1-1; the match to TRBD1 covers 8 bases. Trimming at V came to 5 bases and at J to 0 bases, leaving 9 bases not matched to a gene. The CDR3 consists of 16 residues. CDR1 and CDR2 from the germline V gene are SGHRS and YFSETQ. For the CDR3, the DNA is TGCGCCAGCAGATCTCTCGCAGGGGGCCTGAACACTGAAGCTTTCTTT. Translated, it gives CASRSLAGGLNTEAFF.

This chain uses TRBV11-2 with TRBJ2-7, with 9 nucleotides matching TRBD1. Looked up from germline, CDR1 is SGHAT and CDR2 is FQNNGV. This CDR3 is built from 16 residues. With 1 base clipped from V and 2 bases from J, the junction kept 6 bases outside the gene matches. The CDR3 nucleotides read TGTGCCAGCAGCTTAGGAACCCGGGACAGGGCCTACGAGCAGTACTTC. Amino acids: CASSLGTRDRAYEQYF.

This chain uses TRBV7-9 with TRBJ2-7; tentatively, D is TRBD1 (6 bases). The CDR3 spans 14 residues. Between the trimmed V and J ends, which lost 2 bases and 0 bases, there was a span of 8 bases. Germline lookup yields CDR1 SEHNR and CDR2 FQNEAQ (reference sequence). The CDR3 DNA reads as TGTGCCAGCAGCTTATTGGACAGCTCCTACGAGCAGTACTTC. Amino acids: CASSLLDSSYEQYF.

This chain uses TRBV7-2 with TRBJ1-2, with 7 bases that match TRBD1. V dropped 4 bases and J dropped 3; count of bases not matched to a gene: 5. CDR1 and CDR2 from the germline V gene are SGHTA and FQGNSA. CDR3 size: 14 residues. CDR3: CASSYRTGDYGYTF. The CDR3 DNA reads TGTGCCAGCAGCTATAGAACAGGGGACTATGGCTACACCTTC.

On this clone itself: The DNA is omitted, as the CDR3 cannot be located on it reliably, and the CDR3 follows TCRdb's listing. The rearrangement uses TRBV28 and TRBJ1-4. The CDR3 spans 15 amino acids, including both terminal residues. Germline CDR1 and CDR2: MDHEN and SYDVKM. The CDR3 loop reads CASSFGDGNYEKLFF.

J is TRBJ2-7 and V is TRBV4-3; 7 bases align to TRBD2. This CDR3 has 15 amino acids. Germline CDR1 is LGHNA and CDR2 is YSLEER. The ends lost 0 bases at V and 0 bases at J; junction bases unmatched: 2. As DNA, the CDR3 is TGCGCCAGCAGCCAAGAGCGGGAGAGCTCCTACGAGCAGTACTTC. Its protein product is CASSQERESSYEQYF.

J is TRBJ1-4 and V is TRBV19; D call uncertain. The CDR3 runs 18 residues. Germline loops: CDR1 LNHDA, CDR2 SQIVND (reference sequence). V lost 1 base to trimming and J lost 4 bases, with 19 bases between them. The CDR3 loop reads CASSIVSVAVSSNEKLFF. The CDR3, as DNA: TGTGCCAGTAGTATAGTAAGCGTTGCGGTGTCGAGTAATGAAAAACTGTTTTTT.

This chain connects TRBV2 to TRBJ1-5; D perhaps matches TRBD1 (5 bases). Germline CDR1 reads SNHLY; CDR2 reads FYNNEI. The V and J ends lost 8 bases and 3 bases respectively, with 11 bases between them. This CDR3 contains 13 residues. The CDR3 region has the DNA TGTGCCAGCGGGGGGAGGCCCAATCAGCCCCAGCATTTT. This codes for CASGGRPNQPQHF.

The J gene is TRBJ2-3, the V gene TRBV5-5; 11 bases map to TRBD2. Germline V gene sequence: CDR1 SGHKS, CDR2 YYEKEE (reference sequence). V gave up 4 bases and J gave up 4 bases; unmatched junction bases: 20. The CDR3 has 20 amino acids. CDR3 sequence: CASSPGPGASGGRGADTQYF. CDR3 sequence (DNA): TGTGCCAGCAGCCCTGGACCTGGGGCTAGCGGGGGGAGGGGGGCAGATACGCAGTATTTT.

The chain employs TRBV18 and TRBJ2-3; possibly TRBD1 for D (6 bases). This CDR3 comprises 12 residues. Germline CDR1 is KGHSH and CDR2 is LQKENI. V lost 8 bases and J lost 14, with 20 bases in between. This CDR3 is CASRRTAGKLYF. The CDR3, as DNA: TGTGCCAGCCGAAGGACAGCCGGTAAGTTGTATTTT.

This clone appeared once. The chain employs TRBV9 and TRBJ2-6, with D perhaps TRBD1 (5 bases). The V gene lost 3 bases and the J gene lost 2 bases, with 18 bases spanning the gap. Per germline, CDR1 SGDLS and CDR2 YYNGEE. This CDR3 comprises 18 residues. CDR3 sequence (DNA): TGTGCCAGCAGCGAATTGGGGCCAGTCCCACCTGGGGCCAACGTCCTGACTTTC. It is translated as CASSELGPVPPGANVLTF. The full variable domain, rest sourced from reference TRBV9 and TRBJ2-6, is DSGVTQTPKHLITATGQRVTLRCSPRSGDLSVYWYQQSLDQGLQFLIQYYNGEERAKGNILERFSAQQFPDLHSELNLSSLELGDSALYFCASSELGPVPPGANVLTFGAGSRLTVL.